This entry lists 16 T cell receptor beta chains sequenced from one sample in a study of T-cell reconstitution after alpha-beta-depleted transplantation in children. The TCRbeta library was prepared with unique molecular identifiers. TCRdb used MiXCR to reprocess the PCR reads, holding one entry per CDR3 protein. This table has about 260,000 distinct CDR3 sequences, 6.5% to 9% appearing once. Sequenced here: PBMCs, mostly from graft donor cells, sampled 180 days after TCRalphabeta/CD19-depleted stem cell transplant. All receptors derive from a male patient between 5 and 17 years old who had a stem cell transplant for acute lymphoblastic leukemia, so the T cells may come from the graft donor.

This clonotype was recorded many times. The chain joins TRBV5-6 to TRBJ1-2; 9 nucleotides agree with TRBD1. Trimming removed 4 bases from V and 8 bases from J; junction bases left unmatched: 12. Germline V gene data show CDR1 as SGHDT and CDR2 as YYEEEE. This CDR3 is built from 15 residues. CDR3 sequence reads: CASSPWDRVLEGYTF. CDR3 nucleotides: TGTGCCAGCAGCCCATGGGACAGGGTTTTGGAGGGCTACACCTTC. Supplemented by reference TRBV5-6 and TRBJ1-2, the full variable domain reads DAGVTQSPTHLIKTRGQQVTLRCSPKSGHDTVSWYQQALGQGPQFIFQYYEEEERQRGNFPDRFSGHQFPNYSSELNVNALLLGDSALYLCASSPWDRVLEGYTFGSGTRLTVV.

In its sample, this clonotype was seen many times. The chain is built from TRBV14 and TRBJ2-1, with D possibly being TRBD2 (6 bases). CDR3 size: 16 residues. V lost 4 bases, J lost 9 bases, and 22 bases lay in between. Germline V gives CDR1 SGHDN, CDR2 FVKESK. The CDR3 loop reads CASSRRGAGSSTEQFF. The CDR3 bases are TGTGCCAGCAGCCGCCGGGGAGCGGGCTCTAGTACTGAGCAGTTCTTC.

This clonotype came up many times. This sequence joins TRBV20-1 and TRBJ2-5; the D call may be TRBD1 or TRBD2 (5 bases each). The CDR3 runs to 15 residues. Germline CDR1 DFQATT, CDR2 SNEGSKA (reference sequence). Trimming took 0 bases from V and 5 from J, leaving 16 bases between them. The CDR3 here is CSARDPGTGLETQYF. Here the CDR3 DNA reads TGCAGTGCTAGAGATCCGGGGACCGGACTGGAGACCCAGTACTTC.

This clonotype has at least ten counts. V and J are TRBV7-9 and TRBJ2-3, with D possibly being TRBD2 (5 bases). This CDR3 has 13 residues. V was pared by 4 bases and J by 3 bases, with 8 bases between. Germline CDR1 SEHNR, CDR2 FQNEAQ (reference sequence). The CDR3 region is CASSYQRTDTQYF. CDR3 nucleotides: TGTGCCAGCAGCTACCAGCGGACAGATACGCAGTATTTT.

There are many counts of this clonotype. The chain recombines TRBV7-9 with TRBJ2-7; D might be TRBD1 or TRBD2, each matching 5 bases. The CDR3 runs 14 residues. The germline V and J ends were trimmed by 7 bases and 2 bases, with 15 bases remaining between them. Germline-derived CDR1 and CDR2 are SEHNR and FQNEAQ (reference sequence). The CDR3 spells CASTFGTDPYEQYF. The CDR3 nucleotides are TGTGCCAGCACCTTCGGGACGGACCCCTACGAGCAGTACTTC.

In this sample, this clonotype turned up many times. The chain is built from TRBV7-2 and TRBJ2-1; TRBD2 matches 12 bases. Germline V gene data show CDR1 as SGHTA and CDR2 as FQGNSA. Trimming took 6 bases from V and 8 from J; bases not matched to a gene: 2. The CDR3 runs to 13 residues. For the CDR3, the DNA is TGTGCCAGCAGGGGACTAGCGGGTTATGAGCAGTTCTTC. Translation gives CASRGLAGYEQFF. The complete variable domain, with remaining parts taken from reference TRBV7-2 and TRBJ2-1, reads GAGVSQSPSNKVTEKGKDVELRCDPISGHTALYWYRQSLGQGLEFLIYFQGNSAPDKSGLPSDRFSAERTGGSVSTLTIQRTQQEDSAVYLCASRGLAGYEQFFGPGTRLTVL.

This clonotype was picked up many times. CDR3 sequence: CASSSLGGQNIQYF. CDR3 DNA: TGTGCCAGCAGCTCATTGGGGGGACAAAACATTCAGTACTTC. The chain links TRBV7-9 to TRBJ2-4; TRBD2 might be the D (6 bases). Deletions cut 4 bases from V and 5 bases from J, with 12 bases between. The CDR3 consists of 14 residues. Germline loops: CDR1 SEHNR, CDR2 FQNEAQ (reference sequence).

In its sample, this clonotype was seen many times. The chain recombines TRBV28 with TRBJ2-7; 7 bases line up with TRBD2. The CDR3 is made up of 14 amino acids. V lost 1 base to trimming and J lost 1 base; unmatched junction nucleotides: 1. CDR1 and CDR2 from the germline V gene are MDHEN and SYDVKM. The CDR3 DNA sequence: TGTGCCAGCAGTTTATTCGGGGGGTCCTACGAGCAGTACTTC. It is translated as CASSLFGGSYEQYF.

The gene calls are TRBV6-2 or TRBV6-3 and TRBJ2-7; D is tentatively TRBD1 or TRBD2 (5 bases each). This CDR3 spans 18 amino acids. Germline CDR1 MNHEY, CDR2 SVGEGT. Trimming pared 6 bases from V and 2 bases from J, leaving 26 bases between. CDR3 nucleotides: TGTGCCAGCAGCCTTATAGGGGAGAGGGCCCTGAGCGCCTACGAGCAGTACTTC. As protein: CASSLIGERALSAYEQYF.

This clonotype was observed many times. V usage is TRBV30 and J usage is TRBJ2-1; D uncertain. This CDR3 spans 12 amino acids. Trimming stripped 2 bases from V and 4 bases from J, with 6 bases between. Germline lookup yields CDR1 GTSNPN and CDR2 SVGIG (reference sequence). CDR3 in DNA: TGTGCCTGGAGTCCCTATTACAATGAGCAGTTCTTC. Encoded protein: CAWSPYYNEQFF.

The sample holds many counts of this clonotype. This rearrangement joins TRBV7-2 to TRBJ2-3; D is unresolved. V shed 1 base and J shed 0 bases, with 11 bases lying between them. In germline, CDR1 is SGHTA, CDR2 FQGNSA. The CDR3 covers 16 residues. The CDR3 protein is CASSLVLRISTDTQYF. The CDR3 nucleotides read TGTGCCAGCAGCTTAGTTCTCCGGATTAGCACAGATACGCAGTATTTT.

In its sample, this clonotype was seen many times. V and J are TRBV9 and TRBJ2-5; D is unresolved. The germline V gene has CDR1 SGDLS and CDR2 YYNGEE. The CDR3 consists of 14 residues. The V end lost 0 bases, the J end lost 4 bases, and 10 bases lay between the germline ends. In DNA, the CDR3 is TGTGCCAGCAGCGTAGACGGGTGGGGAGAGACCCAGTACTTC. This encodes CASSVDGWGETQYF.

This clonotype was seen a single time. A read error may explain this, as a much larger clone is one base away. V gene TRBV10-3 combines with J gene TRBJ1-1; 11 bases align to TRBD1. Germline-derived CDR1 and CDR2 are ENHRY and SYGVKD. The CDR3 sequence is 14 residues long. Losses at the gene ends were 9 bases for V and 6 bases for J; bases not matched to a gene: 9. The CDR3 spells CAMSNGQGAPEAFF. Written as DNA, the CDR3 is TGTGCCATGAGTAACGGACAGGGGGCCCCTGAAGCTTTCTTT.

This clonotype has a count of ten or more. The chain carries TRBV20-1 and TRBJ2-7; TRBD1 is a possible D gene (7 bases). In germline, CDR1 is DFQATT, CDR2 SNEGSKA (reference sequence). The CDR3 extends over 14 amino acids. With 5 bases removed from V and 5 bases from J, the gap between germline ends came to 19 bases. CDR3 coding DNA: TGCAGTGCTGGACTACAGGGGAGTGGGAACGAGCAGTACTTC. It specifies CSAGLQGSGNEQYF.

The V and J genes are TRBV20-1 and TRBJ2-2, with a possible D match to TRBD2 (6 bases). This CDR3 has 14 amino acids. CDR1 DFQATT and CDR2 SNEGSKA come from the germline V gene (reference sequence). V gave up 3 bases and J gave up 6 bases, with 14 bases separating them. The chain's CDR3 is CSASGGAGAGELFF. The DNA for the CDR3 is TGCAGTGCTAGCGGCGGGGCCGGCGCCGGGGAGCTGTTTTTT.

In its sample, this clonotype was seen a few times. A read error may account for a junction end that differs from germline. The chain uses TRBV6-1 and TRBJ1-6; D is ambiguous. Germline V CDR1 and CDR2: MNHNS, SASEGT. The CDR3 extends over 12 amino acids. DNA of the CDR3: TGTGCCAGCAGTGAAGACTATCGGTGGTGGAACTTT. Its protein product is CASSEDYRWWNF.